This T cell receptor (beta chain) is from a study of blood T cells in healthy people across ages. The extraction recovered at least 5.5 micrograms of total RNA per sample. The CDR3 runs 15 residues. Trimming removed 3 bases from V and 2 bases from J, with 8 bases in between. Germline V gene lookup returns CDR1 MDHEN and CDR2 SYDVKM. A sample-barcoded 5' primer and a J-beta primer mix were used in a second PCR of roughly 7 to 11 cycles. Researchers report that each sample yielded at least 2.5 million CDR3-containing paired-end reads. TCRdb re-analysed the 5' RACE reads in MiXCR, keeping a single row per CDR3 protein. The table has fewer than 750,000 distinct CDR3 sequences, about 51% seen once; the top ten hold roughly 14%.

The clonotype comes from a woman over 75 in good health. Sequenced material: blood. The rearrangement links TRBV28 to TRBJ2-6, with no clear D. CDR3: CASSFVGTGANVLTF. The CDR3 bases are TGTGCCAGCAGTTTCGTGGGGACTGGGGCCAACGTCCTGACTTTC.